This T cell receptor (beta chain) was profiled in a study of control samples from healthy donors and cancer patients. CDR1 and CDR2 (germline): SGHRS, YFSETQ. The V end lost 0 bases, the J end lost 7 bases, and 11 bases lay between the germline ends. CDR3 length: 14 amino acids. A single count supports this clone. The data were produced by immunoSEQ multiplex PCR, yet TCRdb's version contains in-frame clones alone and is incomplete. The sample records some 150,000 clones, roughly 94% being singletons. Material: PBMCs. This receptor was obtained from a man in his sixties with colorectal cancer. V is TRBV5-1 and J is TRBJ1-3, with D perhaps TRBD1 (5 bases). The CDR3 is CASSLAGGGNTIYF. The DNA of the CDR3 is TGCGCCAGCAGCTTGGCCGGTGGGGGGAACACCATATATTTT.